This TCR beta chain was identified in a study of blood T cell repertoires in COVID-19. About the research overall: The origin of the acute and convalescent COVID-19 samples was the United States, Italy and Spain. Sample material is recorded as cDNA or gDNA derived from T cells, B-cell-depleted T cells, or PBMCs.

Original methodology: Amplification from reference gene primers served as the basis for estimated nucleated cell counts. Generated by immunoSEQ multiplex PCR, the TCRdb table keeps only in-frame clones and is missing some. V and J calls and clone size come straight from that table; D and trimming were deduced from the DNA. The table has some 400,000 clones, approximately 92% seen once; the top ten hold about 1.1%. Participants reported their clinical history, and cohort assignment relied on those reports. This clone was picked up one time. V was shortened by 6 bases and J by 8 bases, with 19 bases between the two germline ends. Germline CDR1 and CDR2: SNHLY and FYNNEI. The CDR3 has 15 residues.

The sample taken for sequencing was PBMCs or T cells enriched from blood (not recorded which). The rearrangement uses TRBV2 and TRBJ1-4; the D gene is possibly TRBD1 (5 bases). This sequence was found in a man under 40 who had recovered from COVID-19. For the CDR3, the DNA is TGTGCCAGCAGGGCACTTGGGGGGAATCGGGAAAAACTGTTTTTT. Amino acid sequence: CASRALGGNREKLFF.